The clone carrying this T cell receptor (delta chain) was counted between two and nine times. The TCRdb protein comes from a much larger clone and disagrees with this DNA's translation at residue 6, likely due to a read error; the protein given here is derived from the DNA. TCRdb ran CATT on the reads. Among about 4,200 delta-chain clones, roughly 14% were seen once, and the ten largest hold over 6.5%. The data belong to a study of gamma-delta chains in newborns, infants, children. Overall study context: Polyclonal expansion of innate γδ T cells after birth follows microbial exposure.

The CDR3 has 17 amino acids. V lost 1 base to trimming and J lost 5 bases, with 14 bases between them. Germline V lookup: CDR1 GEAIGNYY, CDR2 EKD. This receptor was identified in a child who was a newborn, infant or young child, either healthy, febrile or measles-vaccinated (not recorded which). This chain uses TRDV2 with TRDJ3, with a possible D match to TRDD3 (5 bases). Sequencing was done on a sample of blood. The CDR3 here is CACDTTERGRDTRQMFF. In nucleotides, the CDR3 is TGTGCCTGTGACACGACGGAACGGGGACGGGACACCCGACAGATGTTTTTC.